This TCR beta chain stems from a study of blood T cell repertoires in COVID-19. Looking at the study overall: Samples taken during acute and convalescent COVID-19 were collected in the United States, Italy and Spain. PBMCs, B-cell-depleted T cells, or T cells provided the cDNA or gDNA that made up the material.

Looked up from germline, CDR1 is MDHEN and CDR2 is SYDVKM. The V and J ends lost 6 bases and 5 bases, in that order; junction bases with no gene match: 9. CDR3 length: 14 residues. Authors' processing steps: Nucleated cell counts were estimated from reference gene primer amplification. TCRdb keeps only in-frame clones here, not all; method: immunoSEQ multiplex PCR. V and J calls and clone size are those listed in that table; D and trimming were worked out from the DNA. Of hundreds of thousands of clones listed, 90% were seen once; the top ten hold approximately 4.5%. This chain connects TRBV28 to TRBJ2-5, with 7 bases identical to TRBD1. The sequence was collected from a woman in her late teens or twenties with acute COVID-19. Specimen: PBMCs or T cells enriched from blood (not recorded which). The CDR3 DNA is TGTGCCAGCAGCAACAGGGGTGCAGGGGAGACCCAGTACTTC. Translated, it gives CASSNRGAGETQYF.